The 22 T cell receptor beta chains listed next were all sequenced from one sample in a study of T cells in women clearing cervical HPV infection. Sequencing used immunoSEQ multiplex PCR; TCRdb keeps in-frame clones, though not all of them. Its table records 25,000 to 30,000 clones. Material for sequencing was blood buffy coat. The receptor source for this set is a woman between 18 and 70 years old with a cervical HPV16 infection that either progressed to CIN3+ or cleared (not recorded which).

The CDR3 is CASSFAGATDTQYF. CDR3 DNA (partial): TGTGCCAGCAGCTTCGCGGGGGCCACAGATACG. This chain connects TRBV7-9 to TRBJ2-3; tentatively, D is TRBD2 (7 bases). The CDR3 end lies 3 residues beyond the end of the read and is filled in from the germline J gene. V was pared by 3 bases and J by 2 bases, with 9 bases between. The germline gives CDR1 SEHNR, CDR2 FQNEAQ (reference sequence). This CDR3 is 14 amino acids long. Combining the CDR3 with reference TRBV7-9 and TRBJ2-3 gives the whole variable domain DTGVSQNPRHKITKRGQNVTFRCDPISEHNRLYWYRQTLGQGPEFLTYFQNEAQLEKSRLLSDRFSAERPKGSFSTLEIQRTEQGDSAMYLCASSFAGATDTQYFGPGTRLTVL.

In the case of this clone: The read is 3 residues too short to cover the CDR3 end, so that end is filled in from the germline J gene. J is TRBJ1-2 and V is TRBV18; D is ambiguous. In germline, CDR1 is KGHSH, CDR2 LQKENI. The CDR3 spans 11 residues. CDR3 protein: CASSPTDTYTF. CDR3 DNA, as far as it was read: TGTGCCAGCTCACCAACAGATACC.

The covered CDR3 bases are TGCAGCGTCCGGACTAGCGGGGGGACAGATACG. Protein product: CSVRTSGGTDT. The whole CDR3 protein is CSVRTSGGTDTQYF. V is TRBV29-1 and J is TRBJ2-3, with 14 bases identical to TRBD2. The missing CDR3 end, 3 residues past where the read stops, is filled in from the germline J gene. V shed 6 bases and J 3 bases; nucleotides not matched to a gene: 2. CDR1 and CDR2 from the germline V gene are SQVTM and ANQGSEA. The CDR3 consists of 14 residues.

About this clone itself: The read falls 3 residues short of the CDR3 end, and the missing part is taken from the germline J gene. The chain joins TRBV7-9 to TRBJ1-6; D is unresolved. The CDR3 length is 12 residues. Germline CDR1 SEHNR, CDR2 FQNEAQ (reference sequence). V gave up 2 bases and J gave up 9 bases, with 5 bases separating them. The CDR3 bases that were read are TGTGCCAGCAGCTTACTTAGTTCACCC. Protein product: CASSLLSSP. The CDR3 reads in full as CASSLLSSPLHF.

To note about this clone: Read sequence stops 3 residues before the CDR3 end, and the germline J gene provides the missing end. The chain combines TRBV19 with TRBJ2-1; 7 nucleotides agree with TRBD2. The V and J ends lost 8 bases and 9 bases, in that order; junction bases with no gene match: 10. Germline CDR1 is LNHDA and CDR2 is SQIVND (reference sequence). The CDR3 covers 13 residues. The covered CDR3 bases are TGTGCCAGTGTTAGTTCAGCGGGGCGTGAG. This sequence encodes CASVSSAGRE. The whole CDR3 sequence is CASVSSAGREQFF.

In the case of this clone: The read terminates 3 residues before the CDR3 end, so the remaining end is supplied by the germline J gene. Other DNA sequences in the same sample also yield this CDR3. The chain couples TRBV20-1 to TRBJ1-1, with 7 bases lining up with TRBD1. This CDR3 is 12 amino acids long. V dropped 2 bases and J dropped 3; count of bases not matched to a gene: 0. Germline CDR1 and CDR2: DFQATT and SNEGSKA (reference sequence). CDR3 DNA, as far as it was read: TGCAGTGCTAGAACAGGGGACACTGAA. Protein sequence: CSARTGDTE. The whole CDR3 sequence reads CSARTGDTEAFF.

Comments on this clone: The sequence runs out 3 residues before the end of the CDR3; the remainder is reconstructed from the germline J gene. This sequence joins TRBV6-2 or TRBV6-3 and TRBJ1-5; D may be TRBD1 (5 bases). The V and J ends lost 2 bases and 9 bases respectively, with 14 bases between them. CDR1 MNHEY and CDR2 SVGEGT come from the germline V gene. The CDR3 is made up of 14 amino acids. The sequenced part of the CDR3 DNA is TGTGCCAGCAGTTACACGGCGGGGGGTACGCCC. Protein sequence: CASSYTAGGTP. The whole CDR3 region reads CASSYTAGGTPQHF.

On this clone itself: The read ends 3 residues before the CDR3 terminus; that terminus is restored from the germline J gene. The chain employs TRBV20-1 and TRBJ2-2, with 7 bases identical to TRBD1. Germline V CDR1 and CDR2: DFQATT, SNEGSKA (reference sequence). V lost 3 bases to trimming and J lost 5 bases; unmatched junction nucleotides: 3. The CDR3 has 13 amino acids. CDR3 in amino acids: CSASTGATGELFF. The part of the CDR3 DNA that was read is TGCAGTGCTAGTACAGGGGCGACCGGGGAG.

Comments on this clone: The observed sequence ends 3 residues before the CDR3 terminus, with the missing tail filled in from the germline J gene. The V and J genes are TRBV20-1 and TRBJ1-5, with TRBD1 as a possible D gene (6 bases). CDR1 and CDR2 from the germline V gene are DFQATT and SNEGSKA (reference sequence). This CDR3 is 14 amino acids long. Trimming removed 3 bases from V and 7 bases from J, with 16 bases in between. CDR3 sequence reads: CSASVGGGRQPQHF. CDR3 bases read: TGCAGTGCTAGTGTTGGGGGGGGCAGACAGCCC.

A word on this clone: The read ends 3 residues early relative to the CDR3; the germline J gene fills the gap. The chain is built from TRBV19 and TRBJ2-7, with 8 bases fitting TRBD1. V lost 1 base to trimming and J lost 5 bases; unmatched junction nucleotides: 10. The CDR3 covers 16 residues. Germline lookup yields CDR1 LNHDA and CDR2 SQIVND (reference sequence). The CDR3 region is CASSIGLEDRANEQYF. The sequenced CDR3 bases are TGTGCCAGTAGTATAGGGTTGGAGGACAGGGCGAACGAG.

Remarks on this clone: Read sequence stops 3 residues before the CDR3 end, and the germline J gene provides the missing end. V and J are TRBV6-4 and TRBJ2-3, with TRBD2 matching 11 bases. Looked up from germline, CDR1 is MRHNA and CDR2 is SNTAGT. The trim removed 2 bases at V and 4 bases at J, leaving 2 bases unmatched. This CDR3 spans 15 amino acids. CDR3 DNA, as far as it was read: TGTGCCAGCAGTGACGGTAGCGGGGGGGCAGATACG. It codes for CASSDGSGGADT. The full CDR3 sequence reads CASSDGSGGADTQYF.

Details on this clone: The read finishes 3 residues shy of the CDR3 end, and the germline J gene is used to complete it. V and J are TRBV7-9 and TRBJ2-7; tentative D call: TRBD2 (5 bases). Germline V gives CDR1 SEHNR, CDR2 FQNEAQ (reference sequence). This CDR3 has 10 residues. The V end was cut by 9 bases, the J end by 6 bases, with 9 bases between. The CDR3 DNA, read in part, is TGTGCCAGTTCCGAGGGCGAG. Amino acid sequence: CASSEGE. From start to end, the CDR3 is CASSEGEQYF.

CDR3: CASSASGDSPLFF. The sequenced CDR3 bases are TGTGCCAGCAGTGCTTCCGGGGATTCACCA. This rearrangement joins TRBV2 to TRBJ1-4; D gene unclear. The read ends 3 residues early relative to the CDR3; the germline J gene fills the gap. This CDR3 spans 13 amino acids. Per germline, CDR1 SNHLY and CDR2 FYNNEI.

With regard to this clone: The CDR3 end falls 3 residues outside the read, so it is completed with the germline J gene. The chain joins TRBV7-3 to TRBJ2-2, with TRBD2 matching 8 bases. Unmatched junction bases numbered 2, after V lost 3 bases and J lost 2 bases. The germline CDR1 and CDR2 sequences are SGHTA and FQGTGA. CDR3 length equals 15 residues. The CDR3 bases that were read are TGTGCCAGCAGCTTTCGGGGGGGCAACACCGGGGAG. Protein sequence: CASSFRGGNTGE. Given in full, the CDR3 is CASSFRGGNTGELFF.

As regards this clone: The CDR3 is cut off 3 residues early in the read; its end comes from the germline J gene. The rearrangement links TRBV19 to TRBJ2-7, with 12 bases matching TRBD2. The CDR3 is 15 residues long. The germline V gene has CDR1 LNHDA and CDR2 SQIVND (reference sequence). V shed 6 bases and J 0 bases; nucleotides not matched to a gene: 3. CDR3 bases read: TGTGCCAGTAGCCCGACTAGCGGGGGCTCCTACGAG. It codes for CASSPTSGGSYE. The CDR3 reads in full as CASSPTSGGSYEQYF.

As regards this clone: Read data end 3 residues before the CDR3 end; the end is taken from the germline J gene. The rearrangement uses TRBV5-1 and TRBJ1-1; 9 positions match TRBD1. This CDR3 region has 14 residues. With V trimmed by 5 bases and J by 4 bases, 6 bases remained unmatched. The V gene's germline CDR1 is SGHRS and CDR2 YFSETQ. CDR3 amino acids: CASSWGQGTTEAFF. The part of the CDR3 DNA that was read is TGCGCCAGCAGTTGGGGACAGGGCACCACTGAA.

As to this clone: The read terminates 3 residues before the CDR3 end, so the remaining end is supplied by the germline J gene. The chain employs TRBV20-1 and TRBJ1-1; D not resolved. Trimming stripped 4 bases from V and 1 base from J, with 13 bases between. This CDR3 region has 14 residues. The germline CDR1 and CDR2 sequences are DFQATT and SNEGSKA (reference sequence). Partial CDR3 DNA: TGCAGTGCTATACAGCCGCAACGGAACACTGAA. As protein: CSAIQPQRNTE. The whole CDR3 protein is CSAIQPQRNTEAFF.

In regard to this clone: Coverage ceases 3 residues before the CDR3 finishes, and the germline J gene fills in the end. The V call is TRBV2, the J call TRBJ1-2; D ambiguous. The CDR3 has 11 residues. Germline CDR1 and CDR2: SNHLY and FYNNEI. The V end lost 7 bases, the J end lost 1 base, and 4 bases lay between the germline ends. The covered CDR3 bases are TGTGCCAGCAAGGTTAACTATGGC. Translation: CASKVNYG. In full, the CDR3 is CASKVNYGYTF. Complete variable domain (other parts from reference TRBV2 and TRBJ1-2): EPEVTQTPSHQVTQMGQEVILRCVPISNHLYFYWYRQILGQKVEFLVSFYNNEISEKSEIFDDQFSVERPDGSNFTLKIRSTKLEDSAMYFCASKVNYGYTFGSGTRLTVV.

In the case of this clone: The read finishes 3 residues shy of the CDR3 end, and the germline J gene is used to complete it. This chain connects TRBV2 to TRBJ2-3; TRBD2 agrees at 12 bases. The V segment lost 9 bases and the J segment 8 bases; nucleotides outside the gene matches: 15. This CDR3 is built from 16 residues. Looked up from germline, CDR1 is SNHLY and CDR2 is FYNNEI. The CDR3 bases that were read are TGTGCCAGAAGCCGATCTAGCGGGGGGGCCGAAGGTACG. Residues: CARSRSSGGAEGT. The entire CDR3 reads CARSRSSGGAEGTQYF.

A note on this clone: The read terminates 3 residues before the CDR3 end, so the remaining end is supplied by the germline J gene. V and J are TRBV5-1 and TRBJ1-4; D unclear. V lost 5 bases, J lost 0 bases, and 8 bases lay in between. The V gene's germline CDR1 is SGHRS and CDR2 YFSETQ. The length of the CDR3 is 14 residues. The CDR3 loop is CASRRVSTNEKLFF. CDR3 DNA (partial): TGCGCCAGCAGACGGGTCTCAACTAATGAAAAA.

Note on this clone: The read is 3 residues too short to cover the CDR3 end, so that end is filled in from the germline J gene. The chain couples TRBV19 to TRBJ2-4; TRBD1 is a possible D gene (6 bases). Trimming removed 8 bases from V and 2 bases from J, with 10 bases in between. CDR1 and CDR2 from the germline V gene are LNHDA and SQIVND (reference sequence). The CDR3 has 13 residues. This CDR3 is CASQQGTKNIQYF. The covered CDR3 bases are TGTGCCAGTCAACAGGGAACCAAAAACATT.

On this clone itself: A junction end diverges from the germline sequence, so it may reflect a read error. The read comes to an end 3 residues before the CDR3 does, leaving the germline J gene to fill in the end. This sample includes further DNA sequences coding for the same CDR3. This sequence joins TRBV6-2 or TRBV6-3 and TRBJ1-5, with TRBD1 matching 8 bases. CDR1 is MNHEY, CDR2 SVGEGT, per germline. The CDR3 has 14 amino acids. This chain's CDR3 is CASRTGNSNQPQHF. Partial CDR3 DNA: TGTGCAAGCAGGACAGGGAATAGCAATCAGCCC.